The entry below gives a single T cell receptor beta chain sequence along with its context. Its target antigen remains unknown. The input lacks base qualities; no much larger clone sits a single base away. Library preparation employed the immunoSEQ multiplex PCR assay. A mixture of 60 forward primers for TCR Vbeta segments and 13 reverse primers for TCR Jbeta segments was used in the multiplex PCR. The CDR3 region of rearranged TCR beta genes was amplified from genomic DNA by a multiplex PCR assay. The Illumina HiSeq System was used to sequence the amplified TCR beta libraries as 87-base-pair reads. Under the source paper's analysis protocol: A later analysis counted tens of millions of unique TCR beta chains across the 700 or so repertoires, and about 10 million of these chains were shared by at least two donors. A nearest-neighbor algorithm error-corrected the raw reads and collapsed the reads into unique sequences, merging closely related sequences to remove PCR and sequencing errors. Alignment of CDR3 sequences to IMGT reference sequences was used to assign V, D and J gene segments. For a sequence to be retained, at least a six-nucleotide match to both a V gene segment and a J gene segment was required. Rearrangements were called productive when the CDR3 lacked stop codons and stayed in frame with V and J; all others were non-productive. CDR3 was defined according to IMGT convention as the region running from the second conserved V-encoded cysteine to the conserved J-encoded phenylalanine. The earlier analysis of roughly 590 of the donors excluded any sequence lacking an unambiguous match to a single V gene segment. In an earlier analysis of a few hundred of the donors, V segments were called functional above 56.7% productive rearrangements and were called segregating when the between-donor standard deviation exceeded 5%. A statistical classification framework was built for diagnosing cytomegalovirus status from the catalog of TCR beta chain sequences. V and J gene assignment, in a later analysis, came from comparing TCR nucleotide sequences with IMGT/GENE-DB human TR gene sequences. Using the TCRdist pipeline, a later analysis assigned CDR3 sequences along with most-parsimonious VDJ recombination scenarios. A later analysis defined each TCR beta chain by its CDR3 amino acid sequence plus V-gene family, and excluded reads lacking a unique V-gene family. A later analysis removed 550 to 700 highly shared, low-generation-probability nucleotide sequences to deal with suspected cross-contamination and a sequencing artifact. In a later analysis, a clonal expansion index for each public chain was calculated from normalized within-repertoire ranks of inferred template counts. In a later analysis, generation probabilities were computed using a VDJ recombination model fitted to out-of-frame rearrangements, and the results were checked against IGoR. In a later analysis, hypergeometric tests were used to score TCR-TCR, TCR-HLA and TCR-CMV co-occurrence, with a repertoire-size bias correction applied to TCR pairs. In a later analysis, false discovery rates were estimated by permuting HLA or CMV assignments 20 times. In a later analysis, co-occurring TCRs were grouped using DBSCAN, with TCRdist sequence similarity added in when clustering inside HLA-allele-positive subsets. Repertoires with fewer than 30,000 or more than 120,000 public chains, plus five repertoires with anomalous nucleotide sharing, were excluded from co-occurrence clustering. TCRdb mirrors the immuneACCESS table, restricted to in-frame sequences. Some clones are absent from its copies; in checked studies, under half trace to an unresolved V gene, and the reason for the others is unknown. V and J calls plus clone size are reproduced from that table; the DNA served to infer D and trimming. The sample records 200,000 to 250,000 clones, about four fifths of which are singletons. 9.5% to 13% of the sample is taken by the ten largest.

The data stem from a study of cytomegalovirus exposure and HLA in healthy donors (dated by TCRdb to the late 2010s). Background on the whole study: An earlier analysis of some 600 of the donors reported 276 Gb of sequence data and 117 million unique TCR beta sequences obtained from some 200 million T cells. An early release covering 550 to 700 HLA-typed donors comprised 250 to 350 gigabases of sequencing data and tens of millions of unique TCR sequences. Among the roughly 390 genotyped donors, around 81% belonged to the genetic ancestry cluster associated with self-reported Caucasian donors. The study aimed to test whether cataloging public T cell receptors could reveal signatures of past pathogen exposure. The T cell repertoires of 666 subjects were profiled by immunosequencing and related to cytomegalovirus serostatus. Besides the first cohort of approximately 670 subjects, a separate validation cohort made up of over 95 different subjects was used. To predict cytomegalovirus infection status, the study brought together high-throughput TCR immunosequencing, statistical association of individual TCRs with disease status, and machine learning. In a later analysis, previously published TCR beta repertoires from 550 to 700 donors were re-analyzed and high-resolution HLA genotyping was added so that TCR occurrence patterns could be studied. Rather than drawing on any new phenotypic data, the later analysis identified candidate immune exposures from TCR beta sequences and the way those sequences occurred across donors. An earlier analysis of several hundred of the donors applied high-throughput TCR beta sequencing to assess whether each TCR beta V gene segment acted as functional or pseudogenic. Donor age, sex, ethnicity and CMV serostatus were collected together with the repertoire data. A later genetic analysis used genome-wide SNP genotypes for about 65% of the roughly 700 donors, treating that subset as a discovery cohort. All discovery cohort repertoires had been generated using a single sequencing platform. Class I and class II HLA loci were covered by the typing at four-digit resolution. Typing coverage varied by locus: roughly 629-630 donors for A, B, C, DRB1 and DQB1; roughly 500 for DQA1; approximately 610 for DPA1; 450 to 480 for DPB1. Several DR-DQ haplotypes were treated as single units for association and clustering because of strong linkage in the cohort. Among roughly 400 genotyped donors of the cohort, an average of approximately 220,000 unique TCR beta nucleotide sequences was sequenced per donor, of which 15% to 20% were non-productive.

The CDR3, cysteine through phenylalanine, is 12 amino acids long. Of the read, only the CDR3 DNA is kept; its 36 bases are in frame from base 1. The CDR1 and CDR2 encoded by the germline V gene are SQVTM and ANQGSEA. Deletion took 1 base off V and 10 bases off J, with a span of 13 bases between the germline ends. The cohort comprised several hundred healthy bone marrow donors. At the time of sampling, all cohort members were nominally healthy, though unrecorded immune exposures were likely present. The donor tested CMV seropositive, placing the donor among the roughly 300 seropositive members of the cohort. Every donor gave a peripheral blood sample, and the peripheral blood mononuclear cells from that sample were used for TCR beta sequencing. The Qiagen DNeasy Blood Extraction Kit was used to extract genomic DNA from the blood cell samples. Findings and caveats that apply to the study as a whole: A further reported finding was that TCR beta sequences accurately predicted the HLA-A and HLA-B alleles for most subjects in the first cohort. Because some donors lacked HLA typing at each locus, the association tests relied only on the typed subset. It was suggested by the authors that the approach could potentially be generalized to other disease states and immunological phenotypes. At a false discovery rate of 0.05, a later analysis linked around 17,000 TCR beta sequences to specific HLA alleles. An earlier analysis of roughly 570 of the donors showed that most TCR beta V segments appeared in productive rearrangements either about 90% or about 30% of the time, which broadly matched IMGT annotations. Strong co-occurrence of HLA alleles, especially DR and DQ, made assigning TCR associations to individual alleles difficult. Linkage disequilibrium might explain the correlated functional status among segregating V segments, but an unknown experimental factor could not be excluded. While some public TCRs were present in many individuals, most TCR sequences turned up only very rarely across donors. The study listed 170 or so TCR beta chains as associated with cytomegalovirus. In both the original and validation cohorts, the classifier was reported to diagnose cytomegalovirus status with high specificity and sensitivity. In a later genetic analysis, fewer N-insertions in productive TCRs were reported among donors in an Asian-associated ancestry cluster than the roughly 710-donor mean. The only immune exposure information available for the cohort was CMV serostatus. Sequencing depth was assumed to be roughly uniform across donors in the presence/absence analyses, though that assumption may not hold. In a later genetic analysis, a missense DCLRE1C variant was associated with V-gene and J-gene trimming of TCR beta chains, and the association was replicated in an independent cohort. According to a later analysis, TCR association rates differed among HLA loci, with DRB1 alleles showing the most associated TCRs and HLA-C alleles showing the fewest. Compared with equally common non-associated chains, HLA-associated TCR beta chains in a later analysis were more clonally expanded and had lower generation probabilities. In a later analysis, most CMV-associated TCR beta chains were found to appear HLA-restricted, with HLA associations seemingly driven largely by CMV exposure. In vitro tests confirmed that a few of the cytomegalovirus-associated TCR beta chains recognize cytomegalovirus antigens. Because counts were too low, seventeen rarely observed V segments, including chromosome 9 orphons, were left out of the earlier analysis of some 600 of the donors. This cohort had only TCR beta chains sequenced, and the lack of alpha or paired-chain data limited which features could be detected. A group of highly shared sequence variants was considered likely to be a technical artifact of the sequencing pipeline. Some IMGT-functional V segments, including TRBV6-2 and TRBV6-3, could not be told apart with the 87-base-pair reads, so those segments were excluded. According to a later analysis, parvovirus B19, influenza, CMV and Epstein-Barr virus appeared linked to several top co-occurrence clusters.

The sequence links TRBV29-1 to TRBJ1-1, with TRBD1 as a weak D call on 6 bases. This TCR was sampled from a woman aged 45-60 years in good health and CMV-seropositive. The sequenced sample was PBMCs. This receptor carries the CDR3 CSVEGHRDRAFF. The DNA sequence is TGCAGCGTTGAAGGACACAGGGATAGAGCTTTCTTT.